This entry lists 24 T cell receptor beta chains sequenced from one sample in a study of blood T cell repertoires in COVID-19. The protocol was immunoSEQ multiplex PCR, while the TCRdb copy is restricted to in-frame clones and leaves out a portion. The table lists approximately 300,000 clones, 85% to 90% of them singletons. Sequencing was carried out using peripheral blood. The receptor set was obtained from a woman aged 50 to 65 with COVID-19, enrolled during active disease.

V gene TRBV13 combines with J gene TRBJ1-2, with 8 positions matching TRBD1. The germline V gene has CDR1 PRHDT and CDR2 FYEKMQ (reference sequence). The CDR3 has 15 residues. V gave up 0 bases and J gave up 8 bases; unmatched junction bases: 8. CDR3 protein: CASSLGGQARKGYTF. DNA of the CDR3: TGTGCCAGCAGCTTAGGGGGACAGGCGCGGAAGGGCTACACCTTC.

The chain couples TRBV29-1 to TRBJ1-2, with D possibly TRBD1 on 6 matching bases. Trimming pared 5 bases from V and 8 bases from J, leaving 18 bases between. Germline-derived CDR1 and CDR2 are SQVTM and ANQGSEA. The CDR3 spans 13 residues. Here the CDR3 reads CSVSGTYEGGYTF. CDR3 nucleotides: TGCAGCGTTTCTGGGACATACGAAGGGGGCTACACCTTC.

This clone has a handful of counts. This chain's CDR3 is CASTDRVGGNTIYF. CDR3 coding DNA: TGTGCCAGCACCGACAGGGTCGGCGGAAACACCATATATTTT. The V gene is TRBV6-6, the J gene TRBJ1-3, with 7 nucleotides matching TRBD1. The J segment lost 4 bases and the V segment lost 7 bases, leaving 7 bases of the junction unmatched. CDR3 length equals 14 residues. Germline V gene lookup returns CDR1 MNHNY and CDR2 SVGAGI (reference sequence).

DNA of the CDR3: TGCAGCGTTGAGAGGACAGGGGGGTATGGCTACACCTTC. Amino acid sequence: CSVERTGGYGYTF. This sequence joins TRBV29-1 and TRBJ1-2; 10 bases map to TRBD1. V gave up 3 bases and J gave up 5 bases; unmatched junction bases: 3. The CDR3 extends over 13 amino acids. From germline, CDR1 is SQVTM and CDR2 ANQGSEA. The complete variable domain, with remaining parts taken from reference TRBV29-1 and TRBJ1-2, reads SAVISQKPSRDICQRGTSLTIQCQVDSQVTMMFWYRQQPGQSLTLIATANQGSEATYESGFVIDKFPISRPNLTFSTLTVSNMSPEDSSIYLCSVERTGGYGYTFGSGTRLTVV.

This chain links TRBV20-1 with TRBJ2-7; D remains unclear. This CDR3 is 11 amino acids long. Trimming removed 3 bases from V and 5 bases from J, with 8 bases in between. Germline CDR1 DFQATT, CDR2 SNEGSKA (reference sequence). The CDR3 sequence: CSASLLDEQYF. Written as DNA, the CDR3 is TGCAGTGCTAGCCTTCTAGACGAGCAGTACTTC.

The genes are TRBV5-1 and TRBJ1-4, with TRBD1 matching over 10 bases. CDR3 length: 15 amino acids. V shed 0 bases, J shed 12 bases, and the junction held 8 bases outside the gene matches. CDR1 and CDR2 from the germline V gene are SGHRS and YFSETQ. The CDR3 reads CASSLVSGTGVELFF. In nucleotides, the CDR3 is TGCGCCAGCAGCTTGGTGTCCGGGACAGGGGTCGAACTGTTTTTT.

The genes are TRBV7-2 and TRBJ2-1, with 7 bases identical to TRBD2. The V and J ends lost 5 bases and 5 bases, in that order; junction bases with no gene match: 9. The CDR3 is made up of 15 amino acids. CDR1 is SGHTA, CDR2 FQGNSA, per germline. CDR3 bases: TGTGCCAGCAGCCCTGGGGGGGGGAAGAACAATGAGCAGTTCTTC. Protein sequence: CASSPGGGKNNEQFF.

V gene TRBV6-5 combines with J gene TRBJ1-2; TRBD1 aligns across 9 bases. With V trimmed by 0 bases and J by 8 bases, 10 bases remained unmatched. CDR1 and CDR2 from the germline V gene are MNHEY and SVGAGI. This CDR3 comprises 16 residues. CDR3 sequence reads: CASSYSADRGAGGYTF. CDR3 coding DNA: TGTGCCAGCAGTTACTCGGCGGACAGGGGCGCTGGAGGCTACACCTTC.

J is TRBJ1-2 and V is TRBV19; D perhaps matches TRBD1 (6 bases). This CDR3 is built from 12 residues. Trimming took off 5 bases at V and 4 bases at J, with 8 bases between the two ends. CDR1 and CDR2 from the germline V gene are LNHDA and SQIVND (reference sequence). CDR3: CASSPGAYGYTF. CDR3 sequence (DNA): TGTGCCAGTAGTCCAGGGGCCTATGGCTACACCTTC.

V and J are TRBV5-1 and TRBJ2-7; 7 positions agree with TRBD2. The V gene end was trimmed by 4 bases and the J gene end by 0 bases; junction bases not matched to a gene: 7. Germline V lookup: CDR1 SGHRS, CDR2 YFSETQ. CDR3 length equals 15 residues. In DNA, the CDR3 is TGCGCCAGCAGCCTAGCGGATACAGCCTCCTACGAGCAGTACTTC. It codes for CASSLADTASYEQYF. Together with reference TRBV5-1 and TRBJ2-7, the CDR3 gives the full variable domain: KAGVTQTPRYLIKTRGQQVTLSCSPISGHRSVSWYQQTPGQGLQFLFEYFSETQRNKGNFPGRFSGRQFSNSRSEMNVSTLELGDSALYLCASSLADTASYEQYFGPGTRLTVT.

The CDR3 sequence: CASSLRTSDTTGELFF. The CDR3, as DNA: TGTGCCAGCAGCCTCCGGACTAGCGACACGACCGGGGAGCTGTTTTTT. This chain uses TRBV7-3 with TRBJ2-2; 9 bases map to TRBD2. The trim removed 5 bases at V and 5 bases at J, leaving 9 bases unmatched. The CDR3 has 16 residues. Germline-derived CDR1 and CDR2 are SGHTA and FQGTGA.

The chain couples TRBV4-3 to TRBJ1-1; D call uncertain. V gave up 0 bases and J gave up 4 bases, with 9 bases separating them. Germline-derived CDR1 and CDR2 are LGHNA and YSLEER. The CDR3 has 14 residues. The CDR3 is CASSQERRSTEAFF. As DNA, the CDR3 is TGCGCCAGCAGCCAAGAGAGGCGGAGCACTGAAGCTTTCTTT.

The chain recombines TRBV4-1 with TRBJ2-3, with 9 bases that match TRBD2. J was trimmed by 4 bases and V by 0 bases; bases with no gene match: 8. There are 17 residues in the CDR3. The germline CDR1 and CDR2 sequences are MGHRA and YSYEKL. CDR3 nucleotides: TGCGCCAGCAGCCAAGATTGGGTAGCGGGAGTGGCAGATACGCAGTATTTT. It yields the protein CASSQDWVAGVADTQYF.

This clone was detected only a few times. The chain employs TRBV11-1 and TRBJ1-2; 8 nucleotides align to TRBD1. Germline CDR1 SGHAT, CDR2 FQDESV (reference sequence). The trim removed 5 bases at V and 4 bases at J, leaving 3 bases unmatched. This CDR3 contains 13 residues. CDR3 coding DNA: TGTGCCAGCAGCCCCGGGACAGGCTATGGCTACACCTTC. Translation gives CASSPGTGYGYTF.

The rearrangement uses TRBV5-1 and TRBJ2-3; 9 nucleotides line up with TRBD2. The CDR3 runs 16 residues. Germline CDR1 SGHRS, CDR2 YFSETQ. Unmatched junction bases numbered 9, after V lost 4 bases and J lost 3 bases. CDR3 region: CASSQIRSGRTDTQYF. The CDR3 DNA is TGCGCCAGCAGCCAAATCCGTAGCGGGAGAACAGATACGCAGTATTTT.

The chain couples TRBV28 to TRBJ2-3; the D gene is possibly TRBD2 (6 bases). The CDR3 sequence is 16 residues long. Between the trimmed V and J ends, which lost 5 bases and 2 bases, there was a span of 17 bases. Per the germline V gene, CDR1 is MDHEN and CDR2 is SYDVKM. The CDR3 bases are TGTGCCAGCAGTGTAGGGAGCGGGTCCTCCACAGATACGCAGTATTTT. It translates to CASSVGSGSSTDTQYF.

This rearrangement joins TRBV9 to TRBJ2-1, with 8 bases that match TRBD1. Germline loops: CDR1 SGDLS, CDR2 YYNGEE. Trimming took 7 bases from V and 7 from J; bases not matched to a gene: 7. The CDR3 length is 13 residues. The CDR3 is CASSGQGLNEQFF. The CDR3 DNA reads TGTGCCAGCTCCGGACAGGGTCTGAATGAGCAGTTCTTC. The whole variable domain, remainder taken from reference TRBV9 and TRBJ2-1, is DSGVTQTPKHLITATGQRVTLRCSPRSGDLSVYWYQQSLDQGLQFLIQYYNGEERAKGNILERFSAQQFPDLHSELNLSSLELGDSALYFCASSGQGLNEQFFGPGTRLTVL.

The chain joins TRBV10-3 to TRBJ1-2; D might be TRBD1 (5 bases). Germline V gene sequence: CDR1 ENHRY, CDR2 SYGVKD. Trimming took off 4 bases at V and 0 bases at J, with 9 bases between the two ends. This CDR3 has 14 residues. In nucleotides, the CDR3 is TGTGCCATCAGTGCGGGGGTATCTAACTATGGCTACACCTTC. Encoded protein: CAISAGVSNYGYTF.

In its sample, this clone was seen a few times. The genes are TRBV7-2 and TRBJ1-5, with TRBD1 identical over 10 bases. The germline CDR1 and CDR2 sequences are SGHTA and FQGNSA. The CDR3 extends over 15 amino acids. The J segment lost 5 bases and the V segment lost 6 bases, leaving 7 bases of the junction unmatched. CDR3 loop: CASRTSTGGDQPQHF. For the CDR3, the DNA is TGTGCCAGCAGGACATCGACAGGGGGCGATCAGCCCCAGCATTTT.

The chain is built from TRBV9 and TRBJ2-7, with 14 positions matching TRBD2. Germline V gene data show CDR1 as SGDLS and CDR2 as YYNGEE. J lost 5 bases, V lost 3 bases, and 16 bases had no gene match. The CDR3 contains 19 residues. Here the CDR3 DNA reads TGTGCCAGCAGCGGCCTACCTCCGGGACTAGCGGGAGCCCCTAACGAGCAGTACTTC. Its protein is CASSGLPPGLAGAPNEQYF.

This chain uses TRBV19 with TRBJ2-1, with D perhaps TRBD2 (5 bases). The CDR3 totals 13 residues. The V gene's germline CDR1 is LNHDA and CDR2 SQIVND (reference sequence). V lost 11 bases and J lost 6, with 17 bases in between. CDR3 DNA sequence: TGTGCCTGTTCCTACGGGGTAGCCAATGAGCAGTTCTTC. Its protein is CACSYGVANEQFF.

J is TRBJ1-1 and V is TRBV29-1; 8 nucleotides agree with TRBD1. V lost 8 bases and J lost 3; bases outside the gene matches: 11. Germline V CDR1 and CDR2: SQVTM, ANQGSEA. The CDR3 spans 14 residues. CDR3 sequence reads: CSHGTGVRDTEAFF. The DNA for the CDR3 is TGCAGCCATGGGACAGGAGTGAGGGACACTGAAGCTTTCTTT.

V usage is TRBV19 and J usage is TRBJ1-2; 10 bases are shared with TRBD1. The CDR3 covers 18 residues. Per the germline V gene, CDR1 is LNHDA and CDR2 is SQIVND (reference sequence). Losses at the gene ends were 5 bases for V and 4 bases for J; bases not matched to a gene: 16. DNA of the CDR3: TGTGCCAGTAGTCTTCAAACGGGACAGGGGATTTTAATCTATGGCTACACCTTC. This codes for CASSLQTGQGILIYGYTF.

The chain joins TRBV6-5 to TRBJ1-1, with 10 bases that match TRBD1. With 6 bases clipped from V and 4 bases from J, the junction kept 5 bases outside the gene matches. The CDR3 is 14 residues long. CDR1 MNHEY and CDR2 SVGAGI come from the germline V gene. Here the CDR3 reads CASRGTGAVTEAFF. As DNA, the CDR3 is TGTGCCAGCAGGGGGACAGGGGCGGTCACTGAAGCTTTCTTT.